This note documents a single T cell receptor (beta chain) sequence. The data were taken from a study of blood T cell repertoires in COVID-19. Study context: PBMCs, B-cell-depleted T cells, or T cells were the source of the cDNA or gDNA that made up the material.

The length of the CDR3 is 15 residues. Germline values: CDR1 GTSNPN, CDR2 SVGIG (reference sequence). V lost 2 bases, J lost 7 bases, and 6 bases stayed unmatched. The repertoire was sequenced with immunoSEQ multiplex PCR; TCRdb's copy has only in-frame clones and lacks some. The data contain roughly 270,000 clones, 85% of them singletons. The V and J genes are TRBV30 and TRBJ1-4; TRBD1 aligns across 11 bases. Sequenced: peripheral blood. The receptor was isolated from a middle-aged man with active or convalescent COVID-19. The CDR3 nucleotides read TGTGCCTGGAGTCCCGGGACAGGGGGGAGTGAAAAACTGTTTTTT. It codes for CAWSPGTGGSEKLFF.